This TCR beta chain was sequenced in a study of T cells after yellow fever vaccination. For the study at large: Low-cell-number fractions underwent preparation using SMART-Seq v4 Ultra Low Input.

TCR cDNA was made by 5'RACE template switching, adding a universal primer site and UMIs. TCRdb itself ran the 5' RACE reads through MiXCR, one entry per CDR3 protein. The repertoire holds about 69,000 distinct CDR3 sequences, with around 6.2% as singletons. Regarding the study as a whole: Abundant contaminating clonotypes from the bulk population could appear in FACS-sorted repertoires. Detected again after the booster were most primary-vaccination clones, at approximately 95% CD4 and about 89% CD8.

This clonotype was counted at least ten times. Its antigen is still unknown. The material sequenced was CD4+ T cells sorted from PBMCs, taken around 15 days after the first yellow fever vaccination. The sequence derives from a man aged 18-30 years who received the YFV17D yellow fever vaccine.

The CDR3 sequence is CSARGTAETQYF. In DNA, the CDR3 is TGCAGTGCTAGGGGGACAGCAGAGACCCAGTACTTC. The genes are TRBV20-1 and TRBJ2-5, with 7 bases matching TRBD1. The V and J ends lost 3 bases and 4 bases, in that order; junction bases with no gene match: 2. The germline V gene encodes CDR1 DFQATT and CDR2 SNEGSKA (reference sequence). The CDR3 is 12 residues long.